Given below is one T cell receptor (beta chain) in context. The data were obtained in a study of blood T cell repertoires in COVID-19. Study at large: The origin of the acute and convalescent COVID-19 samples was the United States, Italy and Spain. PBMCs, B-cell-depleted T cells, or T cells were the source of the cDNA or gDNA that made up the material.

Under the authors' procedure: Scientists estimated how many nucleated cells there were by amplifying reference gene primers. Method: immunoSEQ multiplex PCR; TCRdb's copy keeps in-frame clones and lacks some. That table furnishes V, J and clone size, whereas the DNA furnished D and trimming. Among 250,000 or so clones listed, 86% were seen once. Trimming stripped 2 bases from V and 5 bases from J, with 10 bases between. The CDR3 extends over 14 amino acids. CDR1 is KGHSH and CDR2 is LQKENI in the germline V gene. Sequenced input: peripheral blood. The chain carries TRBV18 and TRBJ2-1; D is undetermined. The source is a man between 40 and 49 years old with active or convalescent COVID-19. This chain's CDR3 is CASSPVHRDNEQFF. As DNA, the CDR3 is TGTGCCAGCTCACCAGTCCACCGCGACAATGAGCAGTTCTTC.